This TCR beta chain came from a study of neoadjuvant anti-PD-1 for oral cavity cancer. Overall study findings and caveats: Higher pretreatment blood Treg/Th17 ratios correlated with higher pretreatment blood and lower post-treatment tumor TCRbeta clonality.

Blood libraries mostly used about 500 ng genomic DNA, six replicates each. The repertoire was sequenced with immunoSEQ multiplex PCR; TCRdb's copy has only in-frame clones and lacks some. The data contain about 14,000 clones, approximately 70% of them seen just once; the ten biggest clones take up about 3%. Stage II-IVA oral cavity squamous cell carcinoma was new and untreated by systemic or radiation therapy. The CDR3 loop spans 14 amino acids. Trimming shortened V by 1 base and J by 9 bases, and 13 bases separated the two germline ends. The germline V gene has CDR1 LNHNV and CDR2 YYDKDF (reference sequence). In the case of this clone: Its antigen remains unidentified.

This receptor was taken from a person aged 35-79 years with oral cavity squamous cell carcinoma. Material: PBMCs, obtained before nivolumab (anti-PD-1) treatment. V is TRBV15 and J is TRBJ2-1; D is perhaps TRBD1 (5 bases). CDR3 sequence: CATSRVGVNGEQFF. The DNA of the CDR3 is TGTGCCACCAGCAGAGTAGGGGTCAACGGTGAGCAGTTCTTC.